This is a list of T cell receptor beta chains from one sample in a study of cytomegalovirus exposure and HLA in healthy donors. Method: immunoSEQ multiplex PCR; TCRdb's copy keeps in-frame clones and lacks some. Its clone listing holds about 110,000 clones. The sequenced sample consisted of PBMCs. Receptors were obtained from a man aged 45 to 65 in good health and CMV-seronegative. Both conserved end residues are part of each CDR3. Fields, in order: D gene, V gene, J gene, CDR3 protein, CDR3 DNA. D genes are given only for firm matches.

D gene: TRBD1; V gene: TRBV5-4; J gene: TRBJ1-1; CDR3 protein: CASSFGTGENTEAFF; CDR3 DNA: TGTGCCAGCAGCTTCGGGACAGGGGAGAACACTGAAGCTTTCTTT
D gene: NA; V gene: TRBV4-1; J gene: TRBJ1-2; CDR3 protein: CASSRQVLTYGYTF; CDR3 DNA: TGCGCCAGCAGTAGACAGGTTCTAACCTATGGCTACACCTTC
D gene: TRBD1; V gene: TRBV5-4; J gene: TRBJ2-7; CDR3 protein: CASSIRDRAYEQYF; CDR3 DNA: TGTGCCAGCAGCATCAGGGACAGAGCCTACGAGCAGTACTTC
D gene: NA; V gene: TRBV6-1; J gene: TRBJ1-2; CDR3 protein: CASSDASGGYTF; CDR3 DNA: TGTGCCAGCAGTGATGCGTCGGGGGGCTACACCTTC
D gene: NA; V gene: TRBV27; J gene: TRBJ1-1; CDR3 protein: CASSQQGNTEAFF; CDR3 DNA: TGTGCCAGCAGCCAGCAGGGGAACACTGAAGCTTTCTTT
D gene: NA; V gene: TRBV9; J gene: TRBJ1-2; CDR3 protein: CASSVVPEPNYGYTF; CDR3 DNA: TGTGCCAGCAGCGTAGTACCAGAACCTAACTATGGCTACACCTTC
D gene: NA; V gene: TRBV10-3; J gene: TRBJ1-5; CDR3 protein: CAISESSGQKQPQHF; CDR3 DNA: TGTGCCATCAGTGAGTCTAGTGGGCAAAAGCAGCCCCAGCATTTT
D gene: NA; V gene: TRBV10-3; J gene: TRBJ2-3; CDR3 protein: CAISASPLDSDTQYF; CDR3 DNA: TGTGCCATCAGTGCGTCTCCCCTAGACTCAGATACGCAGTATTTT
D gene: NA; V gene: TRBV2; J gene: TRBJ1-1; CDR3 protein: CASTWTVGTEAFF; CDR3 DNA: TGTGCCAGCACCTGGACAGTGGGCACTGAAGCTTTCTTT
D gene: TRBD2; V gene: TRBV30; J gene: TRBJ2-3; CDR3 protein: CAWSASGRGVGTDTQYF; CDR3 DNA: TGTGCCTGGAGTGCTAGCGGGAGGGGGGTAGGCACAGATACGCAGTATTTT
D gene: TRBD2; V gene: TRBV11-2; J gene: TRBJ2-2; CDR3 protein: CASSFSGRPNTGELFF; CDR3 DNA: TGTGCCAGCAGCTTTAGCGGGAGACCAAACACCGGGGAGCTGTTTTTT
D gene: TRBD2; V gene: TRBV11-3; J gene: TRBJ2-1; CDR3 protein: CASSPLGTSSYNEQFF; CDR3 DNA: TGTGCCAGCAGCCCCCTCGGGACTAGCTCCTACAATGAGCAGTTCTTC
D gene: NA; V gene: TRBV6-5; J gene: TRBJ2-5; CDR3 protein: CASSYGQKETQYF; CDR3 DNA: TGTGCCAGCAGTTACGGCCAGAAAGAGACCCAGTACTTC
D gene: TRBD1; V gene: TRBV25-1; J gene: TRBJ2-3; CDR3 protein: CASSADRDSTDTQYF; CDR3 DNA: TGTGCCAGCAGTGCGGACAGGGATAGCACAGATACGCAGTATTTT
D gene: NA; V gene: TRBV7-8; J gene: TRBJ2-5; CDR3 protein: CASNGERVHQETQYF; CDR3 DNA: TGTGCTAGCAACGGCGAGCGGGTACACCAAGAGACCCAGTACTTC